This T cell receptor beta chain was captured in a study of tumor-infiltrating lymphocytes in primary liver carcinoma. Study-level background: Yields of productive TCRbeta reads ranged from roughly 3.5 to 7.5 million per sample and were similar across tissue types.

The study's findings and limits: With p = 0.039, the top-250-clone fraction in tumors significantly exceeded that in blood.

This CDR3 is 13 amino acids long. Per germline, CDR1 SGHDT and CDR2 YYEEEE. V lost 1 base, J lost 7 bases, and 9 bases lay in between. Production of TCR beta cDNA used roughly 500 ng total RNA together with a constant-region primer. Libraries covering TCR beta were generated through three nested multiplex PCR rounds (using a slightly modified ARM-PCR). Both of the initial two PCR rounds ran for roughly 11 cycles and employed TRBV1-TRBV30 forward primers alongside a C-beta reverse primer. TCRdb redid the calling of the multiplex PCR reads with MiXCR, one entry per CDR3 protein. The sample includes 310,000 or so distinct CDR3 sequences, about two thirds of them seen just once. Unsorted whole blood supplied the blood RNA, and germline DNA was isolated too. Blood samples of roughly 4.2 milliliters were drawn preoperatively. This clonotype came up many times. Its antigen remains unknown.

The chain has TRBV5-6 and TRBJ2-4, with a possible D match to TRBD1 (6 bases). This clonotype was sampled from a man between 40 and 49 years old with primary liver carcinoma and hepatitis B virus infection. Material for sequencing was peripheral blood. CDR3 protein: CASSLYRDNIQYF. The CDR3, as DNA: TGTGCCAGCAGCTTGTACAGGGATAACATTCAGTACTTC.